This TCR beta chain was retrieved from a study of blood T cell repertoires in COVID-19. Overall study: Samples representing acute and convalescent COVID-19 were sourced from the United States, Italy and Spain. PBMCs, B-cell-depleted T cells, or T cells were the source of the cDNA or gDNA that made up the material.

Germline V lookup: CDR1 MNHEY, CDR2 SVGEGT. The CDR3 has 13 amino acids. This clone was detected once. At one boundary the junction diverges from the germline segment, which might be a read error. How the authors handled the data: Estimation of nucleated cell counts relied on the amplification of reference gene primers. TCRdb's table, derived via immunoSEQ multiplex PCR, lists solely in-frame clones and lacks some. From that table come the V and J calls and clone size; the DNA was used to work out D and trimming. Here the sample spans approximately 250,000 clones, roughly nine tenths being singletons.

Input material: peripheral blood. The chain links TRBV6-2 or TRBV6-3 to TRBJ2-7; D may be TRBD2 (5 bases). This TCR derives from a man between 18 and 29 years old with active or convalescent COVID-19. The CDR3 DNA follows: TGTGCCAGCAGTTACGCGGGTAACTACGTGCAGTACTTC. Amino acid sequence: CASSYAGNYVQYF.